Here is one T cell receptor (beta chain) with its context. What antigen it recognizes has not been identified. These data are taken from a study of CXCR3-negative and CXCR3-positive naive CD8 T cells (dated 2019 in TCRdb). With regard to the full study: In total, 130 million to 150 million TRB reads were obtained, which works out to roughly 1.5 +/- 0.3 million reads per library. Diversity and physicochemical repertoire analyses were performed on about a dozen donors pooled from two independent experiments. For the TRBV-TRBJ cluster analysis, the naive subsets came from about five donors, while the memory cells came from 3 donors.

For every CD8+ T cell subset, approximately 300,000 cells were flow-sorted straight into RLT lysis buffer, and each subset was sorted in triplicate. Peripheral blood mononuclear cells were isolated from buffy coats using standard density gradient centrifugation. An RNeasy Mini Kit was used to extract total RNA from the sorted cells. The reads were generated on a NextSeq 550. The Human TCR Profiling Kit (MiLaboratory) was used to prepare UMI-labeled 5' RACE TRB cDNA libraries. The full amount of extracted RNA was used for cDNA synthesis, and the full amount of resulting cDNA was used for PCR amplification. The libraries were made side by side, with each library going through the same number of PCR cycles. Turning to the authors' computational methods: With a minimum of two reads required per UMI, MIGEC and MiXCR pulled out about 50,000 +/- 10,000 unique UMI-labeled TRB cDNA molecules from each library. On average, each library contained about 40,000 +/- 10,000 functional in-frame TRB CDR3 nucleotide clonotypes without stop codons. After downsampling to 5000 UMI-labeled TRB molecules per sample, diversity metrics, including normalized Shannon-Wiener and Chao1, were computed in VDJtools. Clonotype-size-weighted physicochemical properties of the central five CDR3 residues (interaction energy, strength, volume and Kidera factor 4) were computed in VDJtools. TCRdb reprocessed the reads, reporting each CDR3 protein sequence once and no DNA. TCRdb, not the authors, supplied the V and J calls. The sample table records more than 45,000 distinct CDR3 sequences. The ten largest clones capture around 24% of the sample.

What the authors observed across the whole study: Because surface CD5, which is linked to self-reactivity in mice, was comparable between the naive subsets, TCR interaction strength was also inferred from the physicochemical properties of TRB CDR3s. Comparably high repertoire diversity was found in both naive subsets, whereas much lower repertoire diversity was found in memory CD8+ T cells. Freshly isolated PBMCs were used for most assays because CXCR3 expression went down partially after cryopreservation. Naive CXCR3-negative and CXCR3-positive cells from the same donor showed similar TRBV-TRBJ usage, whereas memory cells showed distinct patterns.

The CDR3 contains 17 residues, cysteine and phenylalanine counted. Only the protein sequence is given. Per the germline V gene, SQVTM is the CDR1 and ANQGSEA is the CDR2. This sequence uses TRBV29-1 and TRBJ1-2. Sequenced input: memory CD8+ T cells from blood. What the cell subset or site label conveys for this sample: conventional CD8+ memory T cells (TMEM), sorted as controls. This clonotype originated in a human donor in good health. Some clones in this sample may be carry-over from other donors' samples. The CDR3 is CSVEDGGRASILYGYTF.